This note documents a single TCR beta chain sequence. The antigen remains unidentified. Each cell subset's genomic DNA was divided evenly among several immunoSEQ plates. The data were produced by immunoSEQ multiplex PCR, yet TCRdb's version contains in-frame clones alone and is incomplete. The sample records about 2.3 million clones, around 93% being singletons. The CDR3 is 12 residues long. The germline V and J ends were trimmed by 2 bases and 3 bases, with 4 bases remaining between them. Germline CDR1 GTSNPN, CDR2 SVGIG (reference sequence). This specimen belongs to a study of shared clonotypes between healthy human individuals. General observations from the study: Memory subsets generally showed smaller estimated richness than naive subsets did.

There were only Caucasian adults among the donors, and all lived in Nashville, Tennessee. Researchers partitioned CD4+ cells into CD45RA+ naive and CD45RA-negative memory subsets. J is TRBJ2-2 and V is TRBV30; D ambiguous. The source material was naive CD4+ T cells from PBMCs. Subset defined: CD45RA+ positively selected. This clonotype was sampled from a man aged 18-30 years in good health. Some clones in this sample may be carry-over from other donors' samples. The CDR3 nucleotides read TGTGCCTGGAGTCCTGACACCGGGGAGCTGTTTTTT. Encoded protein: CAWSPDTGELFF.